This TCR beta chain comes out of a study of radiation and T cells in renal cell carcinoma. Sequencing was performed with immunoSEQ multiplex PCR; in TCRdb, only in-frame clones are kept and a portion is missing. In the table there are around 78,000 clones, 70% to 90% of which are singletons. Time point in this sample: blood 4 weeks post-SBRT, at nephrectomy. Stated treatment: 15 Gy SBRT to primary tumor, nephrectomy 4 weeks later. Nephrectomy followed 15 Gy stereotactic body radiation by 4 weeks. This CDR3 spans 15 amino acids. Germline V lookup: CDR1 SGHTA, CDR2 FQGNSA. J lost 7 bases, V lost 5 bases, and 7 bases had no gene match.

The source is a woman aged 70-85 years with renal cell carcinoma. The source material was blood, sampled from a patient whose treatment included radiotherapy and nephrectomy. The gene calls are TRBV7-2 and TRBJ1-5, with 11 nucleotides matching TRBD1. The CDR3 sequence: CASSRTGGAIQPQHF. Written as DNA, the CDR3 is TGTGCCAGCAGCCGGACAGGGGGCGCGATCCAGCCCCAGCATTTT.